This note documents a single T cell receptor beta chain sequence. Authors' data handling: Quantification of nucleated cells was approximated via reference gene primer amplification. Sequenced by immunoSEQ multiplex PCR; TCRdb stores in-frame clones only, minus some. V and J calls and clone size are copied from that table; D and trimming were computed from the DNA. The sample holds some 250,000 clones, about 88% seen once. The record originates from a study of blood T cell repertoires in COVID-19. Study context: Samples of COVID-19 (acute and convalescent) were obtained from the United States, Italy and Spain. T cells, B-cell-depleted T cells, or PBMCs provided the cDNA or gDNA that served as material.

The source is a man aged 25-40 years with active or convalescent COVID-19. What was sequenced was peripheral blood.

The CDR3 sequence: CASSPGLATSGANVLTF. In DNA form, the CDR3 reads TGTGCCAGCAGCCCGGGACTAGCGACCTCTGGGGCCAACGTCCTGACTTTC. The chain links TRBV4-2 to TRBJ2-6, with TRBD2 matching 10 bases. The J segment lost 0 bases and the V segment lost 4 bases, leaving 3 bases of the junction unmatched. This CDR3 comprises 17 residues. Germline V lookup: CDR1 LGHNA, CDR2 YNFKEQ.